The clone carrying this TCR beta chain was seen a few times. Its antigen is as yet unknown. This specimen comes from a study of CD8 T cells in ankylosing spondylitis. Findings of the study overall: Matched synovial fluid from ankylosing spondylitis patients was reported to be enriched for disease-linked clones. A motif in TCR beta, a set of under ten highly homologous variants, appeared characteristic of ankylosing spondylitis blood.

TCRdb passed the 5' RACE reads through MiXCR, listing each CDR3 protein once. The sample yields around 770,000 distinct CDR3 sequences, about 12% seen once. Specimen: blood, either unsorted or a sorted T cell fraction (not recorded which). This TCR came from a male donor with ankylosing spondylitis.

The CDR3 reads CASSLVGTFNSPLHF. CDR3 sequence (DNA): TGTGCCAGCAGCTTAGTTGGGACTTTTAATTCACCCCTCCACTTT. This chain joins TRBV7-2 and TRBJ1-6, with D perhaps TRBD1 (5 bases). Germline assignment: CDR1 SGHTA and CDR2 FQGNSA. The CDR3 loop spans 15 amino acids. V shed 1 base and J shed 6 bases, with 10 bases lying between them.